The rows below give T cell receptor beta chains drawn from one sample of a study of T cell responses to AZD1222 COVID-19 vaccine. Sequenced by immunoSEQ multiplex PCR; TCRdb stores in-frame clones only, minus some. This table holds under 150,000 clones, 92% found once. The source material was peripheral blood, sampled on day 0 of AZD1222 vaccination. The receptors were sampled from an adult in good health. The CDR3 runs from the conserved cysteine through the conserved F or W. Each record gives: J gene, clone size, D gene, V gene, CDR3 protein, CDR3 DNA. The D gene is left open where the match is weak. Rows give clone size only sometimes, using once, few, many, or a class for an expanded clone.

TRBJ2-3	-	TRBD2	TRBV6-2/TRBV6-3	CASSYSPNISGSNTDTQYF	TGTGCCAGCAGTTACTCACCCAACATTAGCGGGAGTAATACAGATACGCAGTATTTT
TRBJ2-5	-	-	TRBV24-1	CATSASDRKQETQYF	TGTGCCACCAGTGCGTCCGACAGAAAACAAGAGACCCAGTACTTC
TRBJ2-1	-	TRBD2	TRBV29-1	CSAGLAGEGRSYNEQFF	TGCAGCGCAGGACTAGCGGGAGAGGGGAGGTCCTACAATGAGCAGTTCTTC
TRBJ1-1	-	-	TRBV19	CASSSTQYTEAFF	TGTGCCAGTAGTTCGACACAATACACTGAAGCTTTCTTT
TRBJ1-2	-	TRBD1	TRBV6-5	CASTRQGGYGYTF	TGTGCCAGCACCCGACAGGGAGGATATGGCTACACCTTC
TRBJ1-6	few	TRBD1	TRBV19	CASSPYAGTGGSISPLHF	TGTGCCAGTAGTCCCTATGCCGGGACAGGGGGCTCGATTTCACCCCTCCACTTT
TRBJ2-5	-	-	TRBV5-4	CASSPGTAYQETQYF	TGTGCCAGCAGCCCCGGGACTGCATACCAAGAGACCCAGTACTTC
TRBJ1-4	-	-	TRBV9	CASSVGARPNEKLFF	TGTGCCAGCAGCGTAGGGGCCAGGCCTAATGAAAAACTGTTTTTT
TRBJ1-4	-	-	TRBV5-8	CASSLENRGTKLFF	TGTGCCAGCAGCTTAGAGAACCGGGGCACAAAACTGTTTTTT
TRBJ1-4	-	-	TRBV19	CASSAQTGPNEKLFF	TGTGCCAGTAGTGCCCAGACAGGACCTAATGAAAAACTGTTTTTT
TRBJ2-3	-	TRBD1	TRBV19	CASSPTGADTQYF	TGTGCCAGTAGTCCCACAGGGGCAGATACGCAGTATTTT
TRBJ2-1	-	-	TRBV18	CASSRGFQVSYNEQFF	-
TRBJ1-1	-	-	TRBV28	CASSLVSGDGMNTEAFF	TGTGCCAGCAGTTTAGTTTCCGGGGATGGGATGAACACTGAAGCTTTCTTT
TRBJ2-7	once	-	TRBV7-9	CASTSGRTYEQYF	TGTGCCAGCACGTCGGGGCGGACCTACGAGCAGTACTTC
TRBJ1-5	-	TRBD1	TRBV29-1	CSVLEGAGGDNQPQHF	TGCAGCGTTTTGGAGGGGGCAGGTGGGGACAATCAGCCCCAGCATTTT
TRBJ1-5	-	-	TRBV19	CASSVLTGQPQHF	TGTGCCAGTAGTGTCCTAACAGGTCAGCCCCAGCATTTT
TRBJ1-4	-	-	TRBV3-1/TRBV3-2	CASSQDLLRTSHEKLFF	TGTGCCAGCAGCCAAGATTTATTGAGGACTTCCCATGAAAAACTGTTTTTT
TRBJ2-5	-	-	TRBV9	CASSVVGTFRETQYF	TGTGCCAGCAGCGTAGTTGGGACCTTTCGGGAGACCCAGTACTTC
TRBJ1-1	-	-	TRBV2	CASSAQGNTEAFF	TGTGCCAGCAGTGCGCAGGGGAACACTGAAGCTTTCTTT
TRBJ1-3	-	TRBD1	TRBV6-5	CASSRDRVTIYF	TGTGCCAGCAGTCGGGACAGGGTGACCATATATTTT
TRBJ1-6	-	-	TRBV29-1	CSVDVDLYRPVSPLHF	TGCAGCGTTGACGTCGATCTGTATAGGCCAGTTTCACCCCTCCACTTT
TRBJ1-6	-	-	TRBV29-1	CSVSSPTSPLHF	TGCAGCGTTTCCAGCCCCACCTCACCCCTCCACTTT
TRBJ1-2	-	TRBD1	TRBV11-2	CASPGGTVGYTF	TGTGCCAGCCCCGGGGGGACAGTTGGCTACACCTTC
TRBJ2-1	-	TRBD2	TRBV30	CAWSVPPPGGMYNEQFF	TGTGCCTGGAGTGTCCCTCCCCCGGGAGGAATGTACAATGAGCAGTTCTTC
TRBJ1-1	-	-	TRBV5-1	CASSLVAGTNTEAFF	TGCGCCAGCAGCTTGGTCGCAGGGACCAACACTGAAGCTTTCTTT
TRBJ2-2	-	TRBD2	TRBV6-6	CASSGTTNTGELFF	TGTGCCAGCAGTGGGACTACCAACACCGGGGAGCTGTTTTTT
TRBJ2-3	-	TRBD1	TRBV18	CASSPTTGRTDTQYF	TGTGCCAGCTCACCGACGACAGGGCGCACAGATACGCAGTATTTT
TRBJ1-1	-	-	TRBV28	CASSFYVTLNTEAFF	TGTGCCAGCAGTTTTTATGTCACCCTGAACACTGAAGCTTTCTTT
TRBJ1-1	-	-	TRBV3-1/TRBV3-2	CASSQGPDGGTEAFF	TGTGCCAGCAGCCAAGGCCCCGATGGGGGGACTGAAGCTTTCTTT
TRBJ2-6	once	-	TRBV7-7	CATADSVGSGANVLTF	TGTGCCACCGCGGACAGTGTCGGCTCTGGGGCCAACGTCCTGACTTTC
TRBJ2-7	-	TRBD1	TRBV15	CATSRLGTASYEQYF	TGTGCCACCAGCAGGCTAGGGACAGCCTCCTACGAGCAGTACTTC
TRBJ1-2	-	-	TRBV5-6	CASSQSRGVYGYTF	TGTGCCAGCAGCCAAAGCCGGGGGGTTTATGGCTACACCTTC
TRBJ1-4	-	TRBD1	TRBV6-1	CASSEDRAEKLFF	TGTGCCAGCAGTGAGGACAGGGCTGAAAAACTGTTTTTT
TRBJ2-7	-	-	TRBV28	CASSLRGAKSYEQYF	TGTGCCAGCAGTTTACGGGGGGCCAAGTCTTACGAGCAGTACTTC
TRBJ2-5	-	-	TRBV5-1	CASRLRQGLVAGEWGKETQYF	TGCGCCAGCAGACTCCGACAGGGGTTGGTAGCGGGAGAGTGGGGAAAGGAGACCCAGTACTTC
TRBJ2-7	-	-	TRBV6-5	CASSSGVRREQYF	TGTGCCAGCAGCTCGGGGGTGCGTCGGGAGCAGTACTTC
TRBJ2-7	-	-	TRBV15	CATSRDQVYEQYF	TGTGCCACCAGCAGAGATCAGGTTTACGAGCAGTACTTC
TRBJ1-6	once	-	TRBV3-1/TRBV3-2	CASSQDGRNNSPLHF	TGTGCCAGCAGCCAAGATGGCCGGAATAATTCACCCCTCCACTTT
TRBJ1-2	-	-	TRBV19	CASRRRDNRDYGYTF	TGTGCCAGTCGACGCCGTGACAACCGGGACTATGGCTACACCTTC
TRBJ1-1	-	-	TRBV6-6	CASSPRGPESTIEAFF	TGTGCCAGCAGCCCCAGGGGCCCGGAAAGCACCATTGAAGCTTTCTTT
TRBJ2-7	-	-	TRBV5-6	CASSPPFLESGDEQYF	TGTGCCAGCAGCCCGCCGTTTCTGGAGTCCGGGGACGAGCAGTACTTC
TRBJ2-1	-	TRBD2	TRBV19	CASKLAGALDEQFF	TGTGCCAGTAAACTAGCGGGAGCTCTGGATGAGCAGTTCTTC
TRBJ1-2	-	-	TRBV30	CAWLWTGEENYGYTF	TGTGCCTGGTTGTGGACCGGGGAGGAAAACTATGGCTACACCTTC
TRBJ1-1	-	TRBD1	TRBV10-3	CAISGQGANTEAFF	TGTGCCATCAGTGGACAGGGAGCGAACACTGAAGCTTTCTTT
TRBJ1-5	-	TRBD1	TRBV5-1	CASSLDGGQPNNQPQHF	TGCGCCAGCAGCTTGGATGGGGGACAGCCGAACAATCAGCCCCAGCATTTT
TRBJ1-1	once	-	TRBV7-9	CASSPGTGSLGAFF	TGTGCCAGCAGCCCCGGGACGGGATCATTGGGGGCTTTCTTT
TRBJ2-1	-	-	TRBV7-9	CASSLGSVTYNEQFF	TGTGCCAGCAGCTTAGGTTCGGTTACCTACAATGAGCAGTTCTTC
TRBJ1-2	-	-	TRBV30	CAWSVPGIYGYTF	TGTGCCTGGAGTGTACCCGGGATCTATGGCTACACCTTC
TRBJ2-3	-	TRBD2	TRBV3-1/TRBV3-2	CAREASGCNTQYF	TGTGCCAGGGAGGCTAGCGGGTGCAATACGCAGTATTTT
TRBJ1-4	-	-	TRBV29-1	CSAGHSLTGEKLFF	TGCAGCGCGGGACATTCACTCACAGGGGAAAAACTGTTTTTT
TRBJ1-2	once	-	TRBV7-9	CASTSTGNHGYTF	TGTGCCAGCACATCTACAGGGAATCATGGCTACACCTTC
TRBJ2-3	-	-	TRBV3-1/TRBV3-2	CASSQERGGGFMTDTQYF	TGTGCCAGCAGCCAAGAACGGGGAGGGGGCTTTATGACAGATACGCAGTATTTT
TRBJ2-5	-	-	TRBV7-6	CASSLARGGQETQYF	TGTGCCAGCAGCTTAGCCCGGGGTGGGCAAGAGACCCAGTACTTC
TRBJ1-2	-	-	TRBV12-3/TRBV12-4	CASSLAGNYGYTF	TGTGCCAGCAGTTTAGCAGGGAACTATGGCTACACCTTC
TRBJ2-2	many	TRBD2	TRBV5-6	CASSGLAANTGELFF	TGTGCCAGCAGTGGACTAGCGGCGAACACCGGGGAGCTGTTTTTT